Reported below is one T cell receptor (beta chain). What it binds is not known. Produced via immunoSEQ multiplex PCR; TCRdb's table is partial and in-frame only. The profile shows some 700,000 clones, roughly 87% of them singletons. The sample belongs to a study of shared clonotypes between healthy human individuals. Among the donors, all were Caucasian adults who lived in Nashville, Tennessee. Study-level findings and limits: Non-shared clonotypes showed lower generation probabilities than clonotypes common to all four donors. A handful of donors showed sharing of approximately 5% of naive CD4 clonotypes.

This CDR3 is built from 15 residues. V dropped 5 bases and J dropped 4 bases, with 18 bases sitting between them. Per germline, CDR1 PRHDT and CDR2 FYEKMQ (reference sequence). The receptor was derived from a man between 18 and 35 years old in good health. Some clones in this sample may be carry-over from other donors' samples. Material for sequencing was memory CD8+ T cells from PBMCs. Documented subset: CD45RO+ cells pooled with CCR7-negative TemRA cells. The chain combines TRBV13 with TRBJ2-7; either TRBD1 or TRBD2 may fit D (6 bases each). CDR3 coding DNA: TGTGCCAGCAGCCCAAGAGGGGGACTGGGGTACGAGCAGTACTTC. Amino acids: CASSPRGGLGYEQYF.